This TCR beta chain stems from a study of T-cell reconstitution after alpha-beta-depleted transplantation in children. This clonotype was seen only a few times. Looked up from germline, CDR1 is ENHRY and CDR2 is SYGVKD. CDR3 length equals 13 residues. The germline V and J ends were trimmed by 2 bases and 5 bases, with 7 bases remaining between them. TCRbeta library construction was performed incorporating unique molecular identifiers. TCRdb fed the PCR reads into MiXCR, producing one record per CDR3 protein. The sample lists some 550,000 distinct CDR3 sequences, 15% to 20% occurring once. This receptor was identified in a human donor who donated a stem cell graft to a child with acute lymphoblastic leukemia. This sample comprised PBMCs from the stem cell graft donor, obtained from the stem cell graft. This chain joins TRBV10-3 and TRBJ2-1; D uncertain. CDR3 sequence: CAISEGYNNEQFF. The CDR3 coding sequence is TGTGCCATCAGTGAGGGGTACAACAATGAGCAGTTCTTC.